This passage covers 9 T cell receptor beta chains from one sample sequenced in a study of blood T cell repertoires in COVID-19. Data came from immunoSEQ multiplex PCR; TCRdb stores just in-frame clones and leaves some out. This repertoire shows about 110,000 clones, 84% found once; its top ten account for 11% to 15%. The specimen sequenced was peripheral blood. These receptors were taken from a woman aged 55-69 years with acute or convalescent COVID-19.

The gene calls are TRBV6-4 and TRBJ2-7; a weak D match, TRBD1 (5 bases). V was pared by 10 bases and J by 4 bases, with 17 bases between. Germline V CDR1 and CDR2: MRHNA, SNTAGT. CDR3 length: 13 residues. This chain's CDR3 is CATPWWGGYEQYF. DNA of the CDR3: TGTGCCACCCCCTGGTGGGGCGGATACGAGCAGTACTTC.

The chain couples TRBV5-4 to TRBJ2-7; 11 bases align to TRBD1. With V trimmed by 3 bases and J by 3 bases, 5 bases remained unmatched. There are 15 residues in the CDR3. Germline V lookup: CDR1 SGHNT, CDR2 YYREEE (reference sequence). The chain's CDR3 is CASSYPGQGVYEQYF. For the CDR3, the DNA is TGTGCCAGCAGCTACCCGGGACAGGGGGTCTACGAGCAGTACTTC.

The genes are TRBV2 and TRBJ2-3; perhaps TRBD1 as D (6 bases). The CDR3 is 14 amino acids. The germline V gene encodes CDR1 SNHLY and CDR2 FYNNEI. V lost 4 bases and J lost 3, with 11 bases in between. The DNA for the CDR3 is TGTGCCAGCAGTGTTCAGAGGGGGACAGATACGCAGTATTTT. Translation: CASSVQRGTDTQYF.

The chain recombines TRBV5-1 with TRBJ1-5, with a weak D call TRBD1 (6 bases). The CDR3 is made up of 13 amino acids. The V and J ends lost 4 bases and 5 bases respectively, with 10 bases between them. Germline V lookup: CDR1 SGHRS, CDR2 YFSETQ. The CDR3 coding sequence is TGCGCCAGCAGCGAAACAGGGTATCAGCCCCAGCATTTT. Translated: CASSETGYQPQHF.

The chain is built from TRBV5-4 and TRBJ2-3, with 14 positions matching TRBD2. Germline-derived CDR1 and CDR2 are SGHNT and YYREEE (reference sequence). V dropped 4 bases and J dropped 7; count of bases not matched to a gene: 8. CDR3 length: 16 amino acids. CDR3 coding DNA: TGTGCCAGCAGCCAGGGACTAGCGGGAGACCATAATACGCAGTATTTT. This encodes CASSQGLAGDHNTQYF.

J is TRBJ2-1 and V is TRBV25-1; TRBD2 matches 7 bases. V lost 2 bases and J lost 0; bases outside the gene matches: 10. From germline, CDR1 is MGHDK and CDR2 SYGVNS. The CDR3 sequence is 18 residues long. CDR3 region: CASSEKGLTGGSYNEQFF. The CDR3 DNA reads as TGTGCCAGCAGTGAAAAAGGGTTGACGGGGGGCTCCTACAATGAGCAGTTCTTC.

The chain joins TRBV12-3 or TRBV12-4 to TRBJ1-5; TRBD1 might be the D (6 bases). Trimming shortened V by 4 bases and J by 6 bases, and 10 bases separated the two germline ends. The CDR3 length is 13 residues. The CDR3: CASSSGGSQPQHF. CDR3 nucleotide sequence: TGTGCCAGCAGTTCGGGGGGCAGTCAGCCCCAGCATTTT.

In DNA form, the CDR3 reads TGTGCCAGCAGCCTACGAACGGGGGGAGCGGGAGCCTACAATGAGCAGTTCTTC. Protein product: CASSLRTGGAGAYNEQFF. The V and J genes are TRBV7-3 and TRBJ2-1, with 8 bases lining up with TRBD2. CDR3 length equals 18 residues. Germline CDR1 is SGHTA and CDR2 is FQGTGA. V gave up 5 bases and J gave up 2 bases; unmatched junction bases: 14.

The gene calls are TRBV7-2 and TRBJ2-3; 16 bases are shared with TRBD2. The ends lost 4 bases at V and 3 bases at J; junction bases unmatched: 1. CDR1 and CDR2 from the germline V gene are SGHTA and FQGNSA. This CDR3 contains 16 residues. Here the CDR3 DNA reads TGTGCCAGCAGCTGGGGACTAGCGGGGGGGACAGATACGCAGTATTTT. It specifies CASSWGLAGGTDTQYF.